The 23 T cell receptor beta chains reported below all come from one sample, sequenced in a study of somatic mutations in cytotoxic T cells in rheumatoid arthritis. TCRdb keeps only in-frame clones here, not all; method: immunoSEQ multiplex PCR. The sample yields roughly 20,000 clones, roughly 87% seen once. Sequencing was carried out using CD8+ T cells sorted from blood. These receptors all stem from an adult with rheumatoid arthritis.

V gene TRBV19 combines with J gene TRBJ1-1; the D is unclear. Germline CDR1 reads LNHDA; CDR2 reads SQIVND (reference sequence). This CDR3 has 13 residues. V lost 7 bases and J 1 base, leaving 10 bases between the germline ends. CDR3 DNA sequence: TGTGCCAGTACCCCAATCGGGAACACTGAAGCTTTCTTT. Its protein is CASTPIGNTEAFF.

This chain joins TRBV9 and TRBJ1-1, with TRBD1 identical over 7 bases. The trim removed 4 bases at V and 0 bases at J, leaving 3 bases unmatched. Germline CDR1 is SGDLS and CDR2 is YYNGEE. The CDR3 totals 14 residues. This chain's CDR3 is CASSPGGLNTEAFF. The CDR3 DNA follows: TGTGCCAGCAGCCCAGGGGGACTGAACACTGAAGCTTTCTTT. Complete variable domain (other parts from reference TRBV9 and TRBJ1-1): DSGVTQTPKHLITATGQRVTLRCSPRSGDLSVYWYQQSLDQGLQFLIQYYNGEERAKGNILERFSAQQFPDLHSELNLSSLELGDSALYFCASSPGGLNTEAFFGQGTRLTVV.

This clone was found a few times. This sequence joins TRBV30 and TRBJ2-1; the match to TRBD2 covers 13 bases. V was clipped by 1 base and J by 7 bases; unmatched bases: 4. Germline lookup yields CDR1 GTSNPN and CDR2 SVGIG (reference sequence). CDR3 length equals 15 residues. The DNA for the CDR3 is TGTGCCTGGAGTGATCCGGGACTAGCGGGAAATGAGCAGTTCTTC. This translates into CAWSDPGLAGNEQFF.

DNA for the CDR3: TGTGCCAGCAGTTTCCAGGGAGATGGCTACACCTTC. This translates into CASSFQGDGYTF. V usage is TRBV27 and J usage is TRBJ1-2; tentative D call: TRBD1 (5 bases). CDR3 length: 12 residues. V lost 3 bases, J lost 6 bases, and 8 bases lay in between. Germline CDR1 is MNHEY and CDR2 is SMNVEV (reference sequence).

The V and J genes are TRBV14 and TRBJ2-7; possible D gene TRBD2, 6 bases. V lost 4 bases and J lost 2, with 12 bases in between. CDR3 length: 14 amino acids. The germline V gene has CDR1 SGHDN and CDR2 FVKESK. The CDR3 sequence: CASSPLWGAYEQYF. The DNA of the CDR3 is TGTGCCAGCAGCCCCTTGTGGGGGGCCTACGAGCAGTACTTC.

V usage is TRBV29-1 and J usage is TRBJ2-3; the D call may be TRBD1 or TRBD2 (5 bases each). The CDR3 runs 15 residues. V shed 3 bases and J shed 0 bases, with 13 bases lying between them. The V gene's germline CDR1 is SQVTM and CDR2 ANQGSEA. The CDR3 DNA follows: TGCAGCGTTGAGGAGGACACTACTAGCACAGATACGCAGTATTTT. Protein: CSVEEDTTSTDTQYF.

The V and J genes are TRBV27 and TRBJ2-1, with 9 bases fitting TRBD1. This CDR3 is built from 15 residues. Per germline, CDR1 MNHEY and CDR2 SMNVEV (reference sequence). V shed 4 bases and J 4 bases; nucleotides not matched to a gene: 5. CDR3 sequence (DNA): TGTGCCAGCAGTTACGGGACAGGGTCGTACAATGAGCAGTTCTTC. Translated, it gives CASSYGTGSYNEQFF.

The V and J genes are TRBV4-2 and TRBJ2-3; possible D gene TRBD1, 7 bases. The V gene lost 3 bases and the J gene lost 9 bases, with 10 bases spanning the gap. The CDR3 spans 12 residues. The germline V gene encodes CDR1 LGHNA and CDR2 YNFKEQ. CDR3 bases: TGTGCCAGCAGCCACAGGGGGGACACGCAGTATTTT. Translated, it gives CASSHRGDTQYF.

The CDR3 DNA is TGTGCCAGCAGCTTAGATTGGGGGGCGGGTGAAAAACTGTTTTTT. Protein product: CASSLDWGAGEKLFF. V and J are TRBV11-2 and TRBJ1-4, with a tentative D call TRBD1 (6 bases). Germline CDR1 reads SGHAT; CDR2 reads FQNNGV. This CDR3 contains 15 residues. The ends were cut back, 0 bases at V and 7 bases at J, with 12 bases in the middle.

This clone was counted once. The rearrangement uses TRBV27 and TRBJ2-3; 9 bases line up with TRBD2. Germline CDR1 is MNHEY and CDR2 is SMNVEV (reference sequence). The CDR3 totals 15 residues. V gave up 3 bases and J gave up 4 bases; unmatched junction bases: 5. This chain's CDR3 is CASSFAGGISDTQYF. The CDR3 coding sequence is TGTGCCAGCAGTTTTGCGGGGGGGATCTCAGATACGCAGTATTTT.

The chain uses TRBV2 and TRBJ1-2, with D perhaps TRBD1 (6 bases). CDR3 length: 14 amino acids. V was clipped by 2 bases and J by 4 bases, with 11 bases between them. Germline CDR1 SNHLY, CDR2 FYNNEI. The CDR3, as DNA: TGTGCCAGCAGTGAACTCGGACAGTCCTATGGCTACACCTTC. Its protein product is CASSELGQSYGYTF. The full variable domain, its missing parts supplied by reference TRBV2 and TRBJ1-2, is EPEVTQTPSHQVTQMGQEVILRCVPISNHLYFYWYRQILGQKVEFLVSFYNNEISEKSEIFDDQFSVERPDGSNFTLKIRSTKLEDSAMYFCASSELGQSYGYTFGSGTRLTVV.

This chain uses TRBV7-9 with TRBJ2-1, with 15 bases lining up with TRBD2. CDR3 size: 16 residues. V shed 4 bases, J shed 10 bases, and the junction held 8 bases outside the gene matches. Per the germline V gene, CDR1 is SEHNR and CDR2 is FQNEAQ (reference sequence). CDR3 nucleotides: TGTGCCAGCAGCTCCTGGACTAGCGGGAGGGTAGACGAGCAGTTCTTC. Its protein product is CASSSWTSGRVDEQFF. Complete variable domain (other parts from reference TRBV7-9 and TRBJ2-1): DTGVSQNPRHKITKRGQNVTFRCDPISEHNRLYWYRQTLGQGPEFLTYFQNEAQLEKSRLLSDRFSAERPKGSFSTLEIQRTEQGDSAMYLCASSSWTSGRVDEQFFGPGTRLTVL.

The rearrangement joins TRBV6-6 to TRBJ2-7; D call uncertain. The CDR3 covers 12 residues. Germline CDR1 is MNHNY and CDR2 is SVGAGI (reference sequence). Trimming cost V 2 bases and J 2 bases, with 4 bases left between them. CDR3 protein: CASSYAAYEQYF. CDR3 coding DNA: TGTGCCAGCAGTTACGCCGCCTACGAGCAGTACTTC.

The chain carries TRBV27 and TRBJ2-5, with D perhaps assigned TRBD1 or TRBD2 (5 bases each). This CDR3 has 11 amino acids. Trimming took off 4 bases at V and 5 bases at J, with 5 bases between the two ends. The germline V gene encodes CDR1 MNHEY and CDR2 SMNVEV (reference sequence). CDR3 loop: CASSWGETQYF. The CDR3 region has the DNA TGTGCCAGCAGTTGGGGGGAGACCCAGTACTTC.

CDR3 region: CASSESMGGSTNVNEQFF. CDR3 DNA sequence: TGCGCCAGCAGTGAGTCGATGGGAGGCTCCACCAATGTCAATGAGCAGTTCTTC. The chain joins TRBV10-2 to TRBJ2-1; D possibly corresponds to TRBD2 (6 bases). This CDR3 spans 18 amino acids. From germline, CDR1 is WSHSY and CDR2 SAAADI. V lost 0 bases to trimming and J lost 6 bases, with 21 bases between them.

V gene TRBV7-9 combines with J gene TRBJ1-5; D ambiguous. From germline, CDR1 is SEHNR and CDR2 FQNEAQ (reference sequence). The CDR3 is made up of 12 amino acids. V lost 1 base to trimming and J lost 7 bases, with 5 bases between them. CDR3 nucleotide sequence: TGTGCCAGCAGCTTAGGGTCCCAGCCCCAGCATTTT. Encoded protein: CASSLGSQPQHF.

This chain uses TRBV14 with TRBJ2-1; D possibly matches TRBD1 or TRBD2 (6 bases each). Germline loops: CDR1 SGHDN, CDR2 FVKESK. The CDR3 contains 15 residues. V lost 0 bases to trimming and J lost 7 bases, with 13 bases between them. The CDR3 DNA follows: TGTGCCAGCAGCCAAGAATTAGGGGGGATGAATGAGCAGTTCTTC. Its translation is CASSQELGGMNEQFF.

CDR3 sequence: CASSLAFSGEPEQYF. The CDR3 bases are TGTGCCAGCAGCTTAGCCTTTAGCGGAGAGCCTGAGCAGTACTTC. The gene calls are TRBV11-2 and TRBJ2-7, with TRBD2 as a possible D gene (6 bases). CDR1 and CDR2 (germline): SGHAT, FQNNGV. This CDR3 has 15 amino acids. Between the trimmed V and J ends, which lost 1 base and 7 bases, there was a span of 17 bases.

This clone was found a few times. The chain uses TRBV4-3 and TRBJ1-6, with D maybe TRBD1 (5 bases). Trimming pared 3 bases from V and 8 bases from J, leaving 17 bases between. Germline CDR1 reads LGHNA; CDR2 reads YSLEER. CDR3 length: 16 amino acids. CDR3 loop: CASSQRVGDYHSPLHF. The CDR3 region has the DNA TGCGCCAGCAGCCAGCGGGTGGGGGATTACCATTCACCCCTCCACTTT.

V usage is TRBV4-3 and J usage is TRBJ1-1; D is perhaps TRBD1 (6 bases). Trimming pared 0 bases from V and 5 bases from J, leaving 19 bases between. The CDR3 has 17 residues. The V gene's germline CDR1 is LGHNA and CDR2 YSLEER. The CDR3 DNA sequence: TGCGCCAGCAGCCAAGACAGGGGTCAATTGGAAGGTACTGAAGCTTTCTTT. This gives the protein CASSQDRGQLEGTEAFF.

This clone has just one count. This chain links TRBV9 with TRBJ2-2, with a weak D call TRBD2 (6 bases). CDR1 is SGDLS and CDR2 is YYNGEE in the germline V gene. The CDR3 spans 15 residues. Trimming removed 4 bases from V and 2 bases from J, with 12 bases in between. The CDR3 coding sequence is TGTGCCAGCAGCCCCCGGCGGGGAAACACCGGGGAGCTGTTTTTT. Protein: CASSPRRGNTGELFF.

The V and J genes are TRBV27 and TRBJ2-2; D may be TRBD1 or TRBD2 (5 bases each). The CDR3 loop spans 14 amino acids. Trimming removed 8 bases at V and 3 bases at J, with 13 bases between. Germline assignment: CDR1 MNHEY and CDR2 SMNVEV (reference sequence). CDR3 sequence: CASSRRGDTGELFF. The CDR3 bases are TGTGCCAGCTCCAGAAGGGGAGACACCGGGGAGCTGTTTTTT.

The CDR3 coding sequence is TGTGCCAGCAGCTCCGACAGGGGTCGAACCTACGAGCAGTACTTC. Its protein is CASSSDRGRTYEQYF. The J gene is TRBJ2-5, the V gene TRBV7-9; 8 bases are shared with TRBD1. The J call is in doubt because the DNA end fits TRBJ2-7 better. CDR3 size: 15 residues. Per germline, CDR1 SEHNR and CDR2 FQNEAQ (reference sequence).